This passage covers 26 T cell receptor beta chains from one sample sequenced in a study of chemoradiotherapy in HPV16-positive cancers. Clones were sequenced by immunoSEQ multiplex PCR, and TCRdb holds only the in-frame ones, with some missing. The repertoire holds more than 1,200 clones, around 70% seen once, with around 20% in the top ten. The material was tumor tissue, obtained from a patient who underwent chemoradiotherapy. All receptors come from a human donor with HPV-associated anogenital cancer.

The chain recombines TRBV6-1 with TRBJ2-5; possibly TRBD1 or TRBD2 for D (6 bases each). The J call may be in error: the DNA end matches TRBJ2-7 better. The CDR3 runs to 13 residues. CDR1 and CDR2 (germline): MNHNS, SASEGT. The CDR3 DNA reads TGTGCCAGCTGGGGACACGGGGGCTACGAGCAGTACTTC. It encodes CASWGHGGYEQYF.

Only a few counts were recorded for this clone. The CDR3 coding sequence is TGTGCCAGCAGTGGAACAGGGGTTGTCCCGCTAGGCCTGGGATATTTT. Protein sequence: CASSGTGVVPLGLGYF. The chain links TRBV6-1 to TRBJ1-3, with 7 nucleotides matching TRBD1. Trimming took 4 bases from V and 15 from J; bases not matched to a gene: 21. Germline V gene data show CDR1 as MNHNS and CDR2 as SASEGT. This CDR3 contains 16 residues.

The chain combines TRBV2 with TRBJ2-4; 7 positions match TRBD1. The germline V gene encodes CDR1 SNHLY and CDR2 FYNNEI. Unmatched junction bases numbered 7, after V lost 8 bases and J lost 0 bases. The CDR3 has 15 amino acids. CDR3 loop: CASEGAQLAKNIQYF. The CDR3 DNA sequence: TGTGCCAGCGAGGGGGCACAGCTAGCCAAAAACATTCAGTACTTC.

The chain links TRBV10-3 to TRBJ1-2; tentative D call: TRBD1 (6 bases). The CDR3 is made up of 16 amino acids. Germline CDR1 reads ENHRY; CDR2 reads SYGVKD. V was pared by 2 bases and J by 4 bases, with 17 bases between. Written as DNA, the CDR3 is TGTGCCATCAGTGAGAGGGTAGGGGGTTCTAGCTATGGCTACACCTTC. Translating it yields CAISERVGGSSYGYTF.

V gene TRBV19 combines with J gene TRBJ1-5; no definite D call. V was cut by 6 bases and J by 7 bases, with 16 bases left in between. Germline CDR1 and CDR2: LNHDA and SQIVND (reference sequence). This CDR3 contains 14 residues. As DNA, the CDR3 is TGTGCCAGTAGGGCCCTAGGCGGAGTCCAGCCCCAGCATTTT. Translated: CASRALGGVQPQHF.

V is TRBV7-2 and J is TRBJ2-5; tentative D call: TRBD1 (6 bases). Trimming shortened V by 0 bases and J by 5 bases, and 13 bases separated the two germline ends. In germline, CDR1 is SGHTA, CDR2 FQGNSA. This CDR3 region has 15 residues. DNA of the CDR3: TGTGCCAGCAGCTTAGCTGCAGGGGAAACGGAGACCCAGTACTTC. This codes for CASSLAAGETETQYF.

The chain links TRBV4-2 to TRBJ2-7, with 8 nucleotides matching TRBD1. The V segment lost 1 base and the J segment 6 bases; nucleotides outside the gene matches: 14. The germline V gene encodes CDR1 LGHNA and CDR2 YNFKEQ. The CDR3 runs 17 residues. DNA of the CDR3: TGTGCCAGCAGCCAAGGCCCCCAGGGGGCGGTTGGGGGCGAGCAGTACTTC. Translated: CASSQGPQGAVGGEQYF.

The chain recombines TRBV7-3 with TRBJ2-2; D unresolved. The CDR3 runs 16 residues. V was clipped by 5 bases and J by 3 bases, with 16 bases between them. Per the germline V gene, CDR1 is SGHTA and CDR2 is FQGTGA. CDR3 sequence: CASSHRRARDTGELFF. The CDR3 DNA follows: TGTGCCAGCAGCCACCGACGGGCGCGCGACACCGGGGAGCTGTTTTTT.

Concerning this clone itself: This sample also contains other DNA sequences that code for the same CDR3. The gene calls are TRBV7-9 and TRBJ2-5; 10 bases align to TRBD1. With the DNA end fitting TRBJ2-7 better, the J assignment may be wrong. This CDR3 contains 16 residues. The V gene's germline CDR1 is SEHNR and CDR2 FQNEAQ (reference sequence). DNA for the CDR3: TGTGCCAGCAGCCTAGGGGGACAGGGGCTCTCCTACGAGCAGTACTTC. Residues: CASSLGGQGLSYEQYF.

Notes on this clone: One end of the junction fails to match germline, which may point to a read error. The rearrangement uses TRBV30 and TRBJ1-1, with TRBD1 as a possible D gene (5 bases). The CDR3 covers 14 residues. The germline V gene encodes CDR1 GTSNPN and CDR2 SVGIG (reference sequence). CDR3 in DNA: TGTGCCTGGAGTGTAGGGGCAGGGAACCCTGAAGCTTTCTTT. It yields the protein CAWSVGAGNPEAFF.

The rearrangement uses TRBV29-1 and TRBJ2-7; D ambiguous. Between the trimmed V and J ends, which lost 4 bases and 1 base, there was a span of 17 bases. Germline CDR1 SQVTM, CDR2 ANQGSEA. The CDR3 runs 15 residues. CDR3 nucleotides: TGCAGCGTTGTGCCCTCCCGGTCGAGGTCCTACGAGCAGTACTTC. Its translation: CSVVPSRSRSYEQYF.

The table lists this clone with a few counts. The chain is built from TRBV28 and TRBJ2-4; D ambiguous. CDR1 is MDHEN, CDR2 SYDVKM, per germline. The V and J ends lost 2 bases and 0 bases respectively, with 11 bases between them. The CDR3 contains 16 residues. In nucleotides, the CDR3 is TGTGCCAGCAGTTTAAGGCCGACCCTAGCCAAAAACATTCAGTACTTC. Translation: CASSLRPTLAKNIQYF. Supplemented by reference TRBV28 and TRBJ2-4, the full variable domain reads DVKVTQSSRYLVKRTGEKVFLECVQDMDHENMFWYRQDPGLGLRLIYFSYDVKMKEKGDIPEGYSVSREKKERFSLILESASTNQTSMYLCASSLRPTLAKNIQYFGAGTRLSVL.

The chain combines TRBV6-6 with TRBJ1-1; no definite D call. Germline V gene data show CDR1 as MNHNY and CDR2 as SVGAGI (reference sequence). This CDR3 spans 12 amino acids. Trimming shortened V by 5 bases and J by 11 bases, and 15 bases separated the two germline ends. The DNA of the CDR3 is TGTGCCAGCAGTACACAGCAGGCATTGGCTTTCTTT. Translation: CASSTQQALAFF.

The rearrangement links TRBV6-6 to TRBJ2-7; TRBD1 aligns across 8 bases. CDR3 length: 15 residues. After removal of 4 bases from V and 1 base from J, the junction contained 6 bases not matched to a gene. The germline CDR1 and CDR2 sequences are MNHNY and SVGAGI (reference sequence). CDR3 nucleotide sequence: TGTGCCAGCAGTTTCTCCGGACAGGGTTCCTACGAGCAGTACTTC. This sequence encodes CASSFSGQGSYEQYF.

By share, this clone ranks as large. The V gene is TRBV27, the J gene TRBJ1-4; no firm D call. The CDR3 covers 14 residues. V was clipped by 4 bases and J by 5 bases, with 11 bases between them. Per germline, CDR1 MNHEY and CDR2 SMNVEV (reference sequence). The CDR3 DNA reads TGTGCCAGCAGTTCCAGAGGATCAAATGAAAAACTGTTTTTT. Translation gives CASSSRGSNEKLFF.

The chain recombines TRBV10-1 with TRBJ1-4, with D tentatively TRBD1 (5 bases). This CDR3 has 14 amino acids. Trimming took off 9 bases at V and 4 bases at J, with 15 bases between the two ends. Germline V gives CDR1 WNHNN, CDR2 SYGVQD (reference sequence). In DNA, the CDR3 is TGCGCCAGTCCACTTTCCGACAGTAATGAAAAACTGTTTTTT. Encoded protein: CASPLSDSNEKLFF.

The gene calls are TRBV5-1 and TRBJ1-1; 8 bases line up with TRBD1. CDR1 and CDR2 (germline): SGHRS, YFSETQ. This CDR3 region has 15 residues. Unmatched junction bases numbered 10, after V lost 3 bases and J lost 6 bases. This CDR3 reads CASSSGWTGWPEAFF. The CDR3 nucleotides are TGCGCCAGCAGCTCGGGCTGGACAGGGTGGCCTGAAGCTTTCTTT. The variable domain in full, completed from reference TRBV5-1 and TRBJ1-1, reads KAGVTQTPRYLIKTRGQQVTLSCSPISGHRSVSWYQQTPGQGLQFLFEYFSETQRNKGNFPGRFSGRQFSNSRSEMNVSTLELGDSALYLCASSSGWTGWPEAFFGQGTRLTVV.

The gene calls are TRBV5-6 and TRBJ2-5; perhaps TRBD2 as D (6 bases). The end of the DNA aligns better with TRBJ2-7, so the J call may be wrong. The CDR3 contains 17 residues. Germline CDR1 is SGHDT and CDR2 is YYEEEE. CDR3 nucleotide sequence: TGTGCCAGCAGCTTGGCTGGCGGGGCAAACTATGGGGACGAGCAGTACTTC. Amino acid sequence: CASSLAGGANYGDEQYF.

The CDR3 nucleotides read TGCGCCAGCAGCTTTTCACAAACCTACGAGCAGTACTTC. This encodes CASSFSQTYEQYF. The chain couples TRBV5-1 to TRBJ2-5; D call uncertain. The closer fit of TRBJ2-7 to the DNA end suggests the J call may be wrong. CDR3 length: 13 amino acids. The germline gives CDR1 SGHRS, CDR2 YFSETQ.

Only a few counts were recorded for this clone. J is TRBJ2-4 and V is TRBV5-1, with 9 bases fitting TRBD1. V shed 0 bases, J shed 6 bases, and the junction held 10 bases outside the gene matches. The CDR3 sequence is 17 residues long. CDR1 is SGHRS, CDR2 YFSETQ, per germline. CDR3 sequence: CASSLARDRESGNIQYF. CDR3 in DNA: TGCGCCAGCAGCTTGGCCAGGGACAGGGAGTCAGGAAACATTCAGTACTTC.

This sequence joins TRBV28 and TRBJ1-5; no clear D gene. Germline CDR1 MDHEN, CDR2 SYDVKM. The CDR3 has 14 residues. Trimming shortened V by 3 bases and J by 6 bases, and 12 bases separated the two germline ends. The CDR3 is CASSFLTFAQPQHF. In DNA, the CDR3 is TGTGCCAGCAGTTTCCTGACCTTTGCTCAGCCCCAGCATTTT.

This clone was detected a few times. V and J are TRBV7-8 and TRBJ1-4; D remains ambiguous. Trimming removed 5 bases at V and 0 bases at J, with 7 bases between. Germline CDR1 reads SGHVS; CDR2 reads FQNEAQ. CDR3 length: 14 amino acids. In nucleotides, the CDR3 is TGTGCCAGCAGCCTGACGGCAACTAATGAAAAACTGTTTTTT. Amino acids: CASSLTATNEKLFF.

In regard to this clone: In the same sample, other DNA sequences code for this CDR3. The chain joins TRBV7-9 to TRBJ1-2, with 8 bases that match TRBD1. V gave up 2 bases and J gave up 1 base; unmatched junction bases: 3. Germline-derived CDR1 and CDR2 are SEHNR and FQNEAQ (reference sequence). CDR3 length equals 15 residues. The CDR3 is CASSLIQGDNYGYTF. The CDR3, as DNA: TGTGCCAGCAGCTTAATACAGGGGGATAACTATGGCTACACCTTC. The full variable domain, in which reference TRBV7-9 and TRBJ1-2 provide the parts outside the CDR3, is DTGVSQNPRHKITKRGQNVTFRCDPISEHNRLYWYRQTLGQGPEFLTYFQNEAQLEKSRLLSDRFSAERPKGSFSTLEIQRTEQGDSAMYLCASSLIQGDNYGYTFGSGTRLTVV.

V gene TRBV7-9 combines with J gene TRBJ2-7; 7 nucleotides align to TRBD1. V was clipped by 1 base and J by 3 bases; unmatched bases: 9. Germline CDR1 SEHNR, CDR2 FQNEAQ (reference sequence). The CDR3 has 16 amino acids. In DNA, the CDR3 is TGTGCCAGCAGCTTAGGGGTAGGGGGCAGGGTCTACGAGCAGTACTTC. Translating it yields CASSLGVGGRVYEQYF.

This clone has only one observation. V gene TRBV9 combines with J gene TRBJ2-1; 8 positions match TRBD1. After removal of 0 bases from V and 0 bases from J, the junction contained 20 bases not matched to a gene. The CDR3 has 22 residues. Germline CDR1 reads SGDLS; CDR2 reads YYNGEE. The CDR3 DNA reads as TGTGCCAGCAGCGTAGATAACAGGGGGGATTTTTGGCCCTCCGACTCCTACAATGAGCAGTTCTTC. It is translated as CASSVDNRGDFWPSDSYNEQFF.

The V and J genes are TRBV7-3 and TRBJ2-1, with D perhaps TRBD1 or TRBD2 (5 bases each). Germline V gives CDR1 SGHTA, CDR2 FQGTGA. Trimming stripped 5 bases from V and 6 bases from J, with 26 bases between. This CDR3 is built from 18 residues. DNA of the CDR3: TGTGCCAGCAGCCCAAGGGCTGTTAACGTAGGGACCGGCAATGAGCAGTTCTTC. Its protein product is CASSPRAVNVGTGNEQFF. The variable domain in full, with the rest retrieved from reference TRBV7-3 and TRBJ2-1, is GAGVSQTPSNKVTEKGKYVELRCDPISGHTALYWYRQSLGQGPEFLIYFQGTGAADDSGLPNDRFFAVRPEGSVSTLKIQRTERGDSAVYLCASSPRAVNVGTGNEQFFGPGTRLTVL.